The 7 T cell receptor beta chains in this list originate from one sample, sequenced in a study of blood T cell repertoires in COVID-19. This table comes from immunoSEQ multiplex PCR, and its TCRdb copy is limited to in-frame clones, with some not included. In the table there are about 170,000 clones, about nine tenths of which are singletons. The sequenced sample consisted of PBMCs or T cells enriched from blood (not recorded which). All receptors come from a woman under 30 who had recovered from COVID-19.

This chain joins TRBV5-1 and TRBJ1-1; TRBD1 aligns across 7 bases. Per germline, CDR1 SGHRS and CDR2 YFSETQ. This CDR3 comprises 17 residues. With 0 bases clipped from V and 1 base from J, the junction kept 9 bases outside the gene matches. CDR3 DNA sequence: TGCGCCAGCAGCTTGGACGGCAGGGGGTCGGGGAACACTGAAGCTTTCTTT. Translation: CASSLDGRGSGNTEAFF.

The chain recombines TRBV3-1 (or the pseudogene TRBV3-2) with TRBJ1-2, with D tentatively TRBD1 (6 bases). Trimming stripped 5 bases from V and 4 bases from J, with 20 bases between. The CDR3 has 16 amino acids. Germline V lookup: CDR1 LGHDT, CDR2 YNNKEL (reference sequence). DNA for the CDR3: TGTGCCAGCAGCGCCCCGGGACACGGGATGGTCTATGGCTACACCTTC. Translation: CASSAPGHGMVYGYTF.

CDR3 region: CASSTGLAGSREQYF. The CDR3 coding sequence is TGTGCCAGCAGTACGGGACTAGCGGGTTCTAGAGAGCAGTACTTC. This rearrangement joins TRBV7-9 to TRBJ2-7, with 12 bases identical to TRBD2. This CDR3 is 15 amino acids long. The V gene end was trimmed by 6 bases and the J gene end by 7 bases; junction bases not matched to a gene: 10. Germline CDR1 is SEHNR and CDR2 is FQNEAQ (reference sequence).

This clone showed up just once. This chain links TRBV27 with TRBJ2-5; D may be TRBD1 (6 bases). The CDR3 consists of 15 residues. The V gene's germline CDR1 is MNHEY and CDR2 SMNVEV (reference sequence). V lost 8 bases to trimming and J lost 5 bases, with 21 bases between them. This CDR3 reads CASSLGTRRGETQYF. For the CDR3, the DNA is TGTGCCAGCTCCCTCGGGACACGGCGTGGGGAGACCCAGTACTTC.

The gene calls are TRBV7-3 and TRBJ2-1, with 7 positions matching TRBD2. V gave up 3 bases and J gave up 3 bases; unmatched junction bases: 11. Germline CDR1 reads SGHTA; CDR2 reads FQGTGA. This CDR3 has 17 amino acids. CDR3 in DNA: TGTGCCAGCAGCTTGGCCCTTGGGACTACCAACTACAATGAGCAGTTCTTC. This encodes CASSLALGTTNYNEQFF.

This chain uses TRBV5-5 with TRBJ2-3; D possibly corresponds to TRBD1 (6 bases). Germline assignment: CDR1 SGHKS and CDR2 YYEKEE (reference sequence). This CDR3 region has 14 residues. V lost 1 base and J 1 base, leaving 7 bases between the germline ends. The CDR3 loop is CASSLWTGTDTQYF. CDR3 nucleotide sequence: TGTGCCAGCAGCTTGTGGACAGGCACAGATACGCAGTATTTT.

The chain uses TRBV6-5 and TRBJ2-1; 10 nucleotides match TRBD2. Germline values: CDR1 MNHEY, CDR2 SVGAGI. With 6 bases clipped from V and 3 bases from J, the junction kept 5 bases outside the gene matches. The CDR3 length is 15 residues. The CDR3 here is CASSRGLADYNEQFF. In DNA form, the CDR3 reads TGTGCCAGCAGCCGAGGACTAGCGGACTACAATGAGCAGTTCTTC.